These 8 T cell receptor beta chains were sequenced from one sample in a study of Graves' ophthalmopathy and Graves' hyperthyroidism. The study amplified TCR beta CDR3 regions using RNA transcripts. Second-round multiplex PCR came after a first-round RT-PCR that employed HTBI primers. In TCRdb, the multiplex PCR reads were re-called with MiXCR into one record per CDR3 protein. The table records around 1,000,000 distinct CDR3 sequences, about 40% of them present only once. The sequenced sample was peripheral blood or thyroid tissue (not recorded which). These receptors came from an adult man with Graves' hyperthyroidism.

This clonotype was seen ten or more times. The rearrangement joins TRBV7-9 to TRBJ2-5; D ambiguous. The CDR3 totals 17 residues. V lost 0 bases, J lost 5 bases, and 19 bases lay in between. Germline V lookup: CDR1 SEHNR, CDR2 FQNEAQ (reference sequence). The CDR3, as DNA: TGTGCCAGCAGCTTAGCTCGAAGCTTAGGAAGGGTGGAGACCCAGTACTTC. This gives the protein CASSLARSLGRVETQYF.

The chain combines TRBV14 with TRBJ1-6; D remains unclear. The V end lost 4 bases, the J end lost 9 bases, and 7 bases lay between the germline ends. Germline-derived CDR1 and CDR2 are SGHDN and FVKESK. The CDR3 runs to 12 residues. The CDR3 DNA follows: TGTGCCAGCAGCCCAGAATTTTCACCCCTCCACTTT. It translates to CASSPEFSPLHF.

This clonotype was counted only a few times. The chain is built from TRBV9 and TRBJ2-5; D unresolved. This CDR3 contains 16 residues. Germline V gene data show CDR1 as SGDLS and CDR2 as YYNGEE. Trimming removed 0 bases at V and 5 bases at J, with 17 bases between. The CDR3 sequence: CASSVALETPTETQYF. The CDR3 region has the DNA TGTGCCAGCAGCGTAGCTTTGGAGACACCCACGGAGACCCAGTACTTC.

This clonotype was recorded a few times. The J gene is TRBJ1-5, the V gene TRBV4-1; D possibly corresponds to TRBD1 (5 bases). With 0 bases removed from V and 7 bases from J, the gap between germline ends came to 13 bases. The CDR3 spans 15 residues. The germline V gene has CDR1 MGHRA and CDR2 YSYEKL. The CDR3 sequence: CASSQDIGVGQPQHF. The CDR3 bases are TGCGCCAGCAGCCAAGATATAGGGGTGGGACAGCCCCAGCATTTT.

CDR3 nucleotide sequence: TGTGCCAGCAGCCACGTAACCCAAGCCCCAGCTTTCTTT. Protein product: CASSHVTQAPAFF. The rearrangement joins TRBV4-2 to TRBJ1-1; D remains ambiguous. The CDR3 runs 13 residues. V lost 3 bases, J lost 10 bases, and 15 bases lay in between. Germline assignment: CDR1 LGHNA and CDR2 YNFKEQ.

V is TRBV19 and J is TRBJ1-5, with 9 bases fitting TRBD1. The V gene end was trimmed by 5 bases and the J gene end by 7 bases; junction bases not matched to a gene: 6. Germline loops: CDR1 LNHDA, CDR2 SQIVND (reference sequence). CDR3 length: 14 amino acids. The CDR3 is CASSRGQGRQPQHF. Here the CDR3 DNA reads TGTGCCAGTAGTCGGGGACAGGGACGGCAGCCCCAGCATTTT.

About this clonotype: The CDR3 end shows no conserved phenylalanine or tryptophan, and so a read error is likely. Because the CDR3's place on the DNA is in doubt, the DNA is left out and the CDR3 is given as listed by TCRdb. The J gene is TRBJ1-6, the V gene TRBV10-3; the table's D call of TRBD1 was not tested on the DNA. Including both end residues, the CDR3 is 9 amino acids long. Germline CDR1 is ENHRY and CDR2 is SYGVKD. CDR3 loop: CAIKARGNY.

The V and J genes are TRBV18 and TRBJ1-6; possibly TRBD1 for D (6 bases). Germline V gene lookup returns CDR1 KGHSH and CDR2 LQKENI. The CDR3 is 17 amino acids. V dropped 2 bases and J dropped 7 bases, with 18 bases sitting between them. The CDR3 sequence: CASSPDSTGGSNSPLHF. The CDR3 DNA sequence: TGTGCCAGCTCACCAGACTCGACAGGCGGGAGCAATTCACCCCTCCACTTT.